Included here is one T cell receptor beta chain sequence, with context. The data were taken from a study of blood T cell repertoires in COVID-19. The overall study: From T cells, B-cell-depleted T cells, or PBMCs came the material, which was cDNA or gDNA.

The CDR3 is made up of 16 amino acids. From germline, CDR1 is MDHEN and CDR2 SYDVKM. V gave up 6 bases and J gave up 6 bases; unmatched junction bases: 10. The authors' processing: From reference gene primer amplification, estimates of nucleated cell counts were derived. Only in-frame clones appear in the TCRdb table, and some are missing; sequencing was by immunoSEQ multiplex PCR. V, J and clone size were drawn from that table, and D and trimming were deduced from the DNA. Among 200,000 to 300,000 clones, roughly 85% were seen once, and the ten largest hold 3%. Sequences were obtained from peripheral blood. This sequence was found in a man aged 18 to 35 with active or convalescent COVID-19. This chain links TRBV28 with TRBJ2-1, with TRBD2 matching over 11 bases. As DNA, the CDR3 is TGTGCCAGCAGAGTGTGGTCAGGGACTAGCGGCAATGAGCAGTTCTTC. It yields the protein CASRVWSGTSGNEQFF.